This T cell receptor (beta chain) was captured in a study of shared T cell receptors in the human thymus. There are 14 residues in the CDR3. The germline V gene has CDR1 WSHSY and CDR2 SAAADI. The junction had 10 bases not matched to a gene; V was cut back by 6 bases and J by 6 bases. Here immunoSEQ multiplex PCR was the method, and the copy in TCRdb shows in-frame clones only, minus some. The table has just under 550,000 clones, 70% to 80% seen once; the top ten hold about 0.013%. In addition, the sample was reused for a study of human thymus T cells.

What was sequenced was thymocytes. The chain combines TRBV10-2 with TRBJ1-2; TRBD1 matches at 7 bases. This sequence was found in a boy under two years old with a congenital heart defect. In DNA, the CDR3 is TGCGCCAGCAGACCCGAACAGGGGATGGATGGCTACACCTTC. Translating gives CASRPEQGMDGYTF.